This passage covers 19 T cell receptor beta chains from one sample sequenced in a study of tumor-infiltrating lymphocytes in primary liver carcinoma. Production of TCR beta cDNA used around 0.45 ug total RNA together with a constant-region primer. For TCR beta, libraries were produced by three nested multiplex PCR rounds using slightly modified ARM-PCR. In the first two PCR rounds, TRBV1-TRBV30 forward primers were paired with a C-beta reverse primer, and each round lasted about 9 cycles. MiXCR was run by TCRdb on the multiplex PCR reads, yielding one entry per CDR3 protein. The repertoire holds under 200,000 distinct CDR3 sequences, with approximately 65% as singletons. Unsorted whole blood yielded the blood RNA, and germline DNA was also extracted. The specimen was peripheral blood. These receptors were taken from a woman aged 60-75 years with primary liver carcinoma and hepatitis B virus infection.

Concerning this clonotype: The CDR3 does not close with the conserved phenylalanine or tryptophan, likely indicating a read error. The chain has TRBV29-1 and TRBJ1-5, with D tentatively TRBD1 (5 bases). From germline, CDR1 is SQVTM and CDR2 ANQGSEA. V gave up 6 bases and J gave up 5 bases, with 11 bases separating them. The CDR3 consists of 12 residues. The CDR3 nucleotides read TGCAGCGTCCGGGACGGCCATCAGCCCCAGCATATT. Translated, it gives CSVRDGHQPQHI.

Comment on this clonotype: This CDR3 fails to terminate in the conserved phenylalanine or tryptophan, so it likely reflects a read error. V and J are TRBV12-3 or TRBV12-4 and TRBJ1-2; no definite D call. CDR3 length: 12 residues. Written as DNA, the CDR3 is TGTGCAAGCAGCCTCGCGGGCTATGGCTACACCATC. Protein: CASSLAGYGYTI.

A note on this clonotype: One end of the junction varies from germline; a read error may be responsible. The chain joins TRBV28 to TRBJ2-7; D may correspond to TRBD1 or TRBD2 (5 bases each). Germline lookup yields CDR1 MDHEN and CDR2 SYDVKM. CDR3 size: 13 residues. In DNA, the CDR3 is TGTGTCAGCAGGACCCGGGGCCACTACGAGCAGTACTTC. Protein sequence: CVSRTRGHYEQYF.

Points on this clonotype: Germline is not matched at one junction end, which may reflect a read error. The chain carries TRBV29-1 and TRBJ2-3; a weak D match, TRBD1 (6 bases). This CDR3 is built from 14 residues. The V gene's germline CDR1 is SQVTM and CDR2 ANQGSEA. The CDR3 spells CSIEEKGRTDTRYF. For the CDR3, the DNA is TGCAGCATTGAAGAAAAGGGGCGGACAGATACGCGGTATTTT.

In the case of this clonotype: The junction does not match germline at one end; this may be a read error. The CDR3 reads CTSSLGLNTDAFF. The CDR3 DNA reads TGTACCAGCAGCCTCGGGCTGAACACTGATGCCTTCTTT. This chain joins TRBV11-2 and TRBJ1-1; D ambiguous. Germline V gives CDR1 SGHAT, CDR2 FQNNGV. The CDR3 consists of 13 residues.

This clonotype occurred once. V is TRBV5-4 and J is TRBJ2-7, with D tentatively TRBD1 (6 bases). Germline V gives CDR1 SGHNT, CDR2 YYREEE (reference sequence). This CDR3 spans 13 amino acids. Trimming removed 4 bases from V and 2 bases from J, with 10 bases in between. DNA for the CDR3: TGTGCCAGCAGCCAAGGACAGACCTACGAGCAGTACTTC. This codes for CASSQGQTYEQYF.

In the case of this clonotype: A much larger clone differs by one base, so this may be a read error. The V and J genes are TRBV6-1 and TRBJ2-1; no reliable D call. V shed 8 bases and J shed 6 bases, with 8 bases lying between them. There are 11 residues in the CDR3. Germline V gives CDR1 MNHNS, CDR2 SASEGT. CDR3 DNA sequence: TGTGCCAGCCGGCACAGCAATGAGCAGTTCTTC. It specifies CASRHSNEQFF.

V and J are TRBV29-1 and TRBJ1-4; no clear D gene. There are 15 residues in the CDR3. V was pared by 3 bases and J by 11 bases, with 22 bases between. Germline CDR1 reads SQVTM; CDR2 reads ANQGSEA. The CDR3 DNA reads TGCAGCGTTGATGTCCCTCGGTACAGTGCGACGAAACTGTTTTTT. It encodes CSVDVPRYSATKLFF.

As concerns this clonotype: This may be a read error, as it is one base from a much larger clone. The chain is built from TRBV29-1 and TRBJ2-7; 11 bases fit TRBD2. The CDR3 length is 14 residues. Germline CDR1 reads SQVTM; CDR2 reads ANQGSEA. Germline trimming cut 4 bases from V and 3 bases from J; bases unmatched to any gene: 5. DNA of the CDR3: TGCAGCGTTGTGATTAGCGGGGGGGACTACGAGCAGTACTTC. This sequence encodes CSVVISGGDYEQYF.

This chain joins TRBV12-3 or TRBV12-4 and TRBJ2-1, with 12 bases matching TRBD2. V shed 6 bases, J shed 15 bases, and the junction held 18 bases outside the gene matches. The CDR3 has 16 amino acids. The CDR3 is CASSRGLAGTYNGRFF. CDR3 bases: TGTGCCAGCAGCCGCGGACTAGCGGGAACCTACAATGGGCGGTTCTTC.

A few counts support this clonotype. The chain uses TRBV4-1 and TRBJ1-6, with a weak D call TRBD1 (5 bases). This CDR3 has 15 amino acids. The germline CDR1 and CDR2 sequences are MGHRA and YSYEKL. Trimming removed 1 base from V and 9 bases from J, with 13 bases in between. In nucleotides, the CDR3 is TGCGCCAGCAGCCAAGCCTTGGGGGAGACTTCACCCCTCCACTTT. This sequence encodes CASSQALGETSPLHF.

This clonotype was recorded many times. The chain joins TRBV28 to TRBJ2-6, with a weak D call TRBD2 (7 bases). The CDR3 extends over 15 amino acids. V lost 5 bases, J lost 4 bases, and 12 bases lay in between. In germline, CDR1 is MDHEN, CDR2 SYDVKM. CDR3 sequence reads: CASSGRGPGANVLTF. The CDR3 DNA sequence: TGTGCCAGCAGTGGGCGGGGGCCCGGGGCCAACGTCCTGACTTTC.

On this clonotype: A much larger clone differs by one base, so this may be a read error. CDR3 amino acids: CASSQDTGGAGTEAYF. The CDR3 DNA is TGTGCCAGCAGCCAAGATACAGGGGGCGCGGGGACTGAAGCTTACTTT. The chain has TRBV4-2 and TRBJ1-1; TRBD1 matches 9 bases. The germline V gene has CDR1 LGHNA and CDR2 YNFKEQ. The CDR3 covers 16 residues.

The rearrangement joins TRBV12-3 or TRBV12-4 to TRBJ2-1; no clear D. This CDR3 comprises 15 residues. V dropped 4 bases and J dropped 6 bases, with 16 bases sitting between them. The CDR3 region is CASSSIGSPGNEQFF. DNA of the CDR3: TGTGCCAGCAGTTCAATCGGGTCCCCCGGCAATGAGCAGTTCTTC.

This chain uses TRBV10-3 with TRBJ2-1, with 7 bases that match TRBD1. V shed 5 bases and J 1 base; nucleotides not matched to a gene: 2. This CDR3 region has 14 residues. Germline V gene data show CDR1 as ENHRY and CDR2 as SYGVKD. CDR3 DNA sequence: TGTGCCATCAGTACGACAGGGTCCTACAATGAGCAGTTCTTC. Its translation: CAISTTGSYNEQFF.

Details on this clonotype: This could be a read error, since a much larger clone is one nucleotide away. This chain joins TRBV10-2 and TRBJ1-1; D is unclear. Per the germline V gene, CDR1 is WSHSY and CDR2 is SAAADI. V was clipped by 10 bases and J by 6 bases, with 15 bases between them. The CDR3 loop spans 12 amino acids. CDR3 residues: CANSHDQSEAFF. CDR3 bases: TGCGCCAACAGCCACGACCAATCTGAAGCTTTCTTT.

The chain uses TRBV18 and TRBJ1-1; no clear D. CDR3 length: 17 residues. Trimming shortened V by 1 base and J by 0 bases, and 15 bases separated the two germline ends. Looked up from germline, CDR1 is KGHSH and CDR2 is LQKENI. The CDR3 loop is CASSPQRSGRMNTEAFF. The CDR3 DNA reads TGTGCCAGCTCACCACAGAGGTCGGGCAGGATGAACACTGAAGCTTTCTTT. Full variable domain (missing parts from reference TRBV18 and TRBJ1-1): NAGVMQNPRHLVRRRGQEARLRCSPMKGHSHVYWYRQLPEEGLKFMVYLQKENIIDESGMPKERFSAEFPKEGPSILRIQQVVRGDSAAYFCASSPQRSGRMNTEAFFGQGTRLTVV.

In the case of this clonotype: Its ends do not fully match the called genes, so a read error is possible. V is TRBV6-5 and J is TRBJ1-6, with 7 bases identical to TRBD1. Germline V CDR1 and CDR2: MNHEY, SVGAGI. The CDR3 length is 15 residues. The CDR3 sequence is CASRRLLGQTSPPHF. In nucleotides, the CDR3 is TGTGCCAGCAGGCGCCTTCTGGGACAGACTTCACCCCCCCACTTT.

The chain carries TRBV7-3 and TRBJ2-1, with 7 positions matching TRBD1. Per the germline V gene, CDR1 is SGHTA and CDR2 is FQGTGA. The junction had 16 bases not matched to a gene; V was cut back by 3 bases and J by 5 bases. CDR3 size: 18 residues. The chain's CDR3 is CASSFFGRQTGSHNEQFF. The CDR3 DNA is TGTGCCAGCAGCTTTTTCGGGCGGCAGACAGGGTCCCACAATGAGCAGTTCTTC.